The clone carrying this TCR beta chain was counted between two and nine times. Germline CDR1 and CDR2: LNHNV and YYDKDF (reference sequence). The CDR3 loop spans 13 amino acids. V lost 4 bases and J 6 bases, leaving 10 bases between the germline ends. This sample was included in a study of T cells in Graves' hyperthyroidism and ophthalmopathy. TCR beta CDR3 regions were amplified from RNA. TCR CDR3 underwent first-round RT-PCR with the HTBI primer set. MiXCR, run by TCRdb on the multiplex PCR reads, gives a single entry per CDR3 protein. The table has more than 450,000 distinct CDR3 sequences, approximately 14% seen once; the top ten hold roughly 13%.

The sample was blood. The chain carries TRBV15 and TRBJ1-5; D possibly corresponds to TRBD1 (5 bases). The TCR was taken from a woman in her 40s with Graves' hyperthyroidism. The CDR3 DNA reads as TGTGCCACCAGCACGGGGACGGGTCAGCCCCAGCATTTT. This sequence encodes CATSTGTGQPQHF.